Listed below are T cell receptor beta chains from one sample, sequenced in a study of graft-versus-host responses after intestinal transplantation. The method was immunoSEQ multiplex PCR; TCRdb's version includes in-frame clones alone and lacks a portion of them. Of around 19,000 clones in the sample, about a third were seen once. This specimen was alloreactive CD4+ T cells from a mixed lymphocyte reaction culture, taken before transplantation. The receptors shown here come from a human patient who was an organ donor for intestinal transplantation. The CDR3 runs from the conserved cysteine through the conserved F or W. The D gene is left open where the match is weak. A row's size may be missing; if present it is once, few, many or a size class.

>TRBJ2-3|TRBV18|.|few
TGTGCCAGCTCAAACAACAGGGAGGTGACAGATACGCAGTATTTT
CASSNNREVTDTQYF
>TRBJ2-1|TRBV6-4|.|.
TGTGCCAGCAGTGAAGAAAGCTCCTACAATGAGCAGTTCTTC
CASSEESSYNEQFF
>TRBJ1-2|TRBV2|.|.
TGTGCCAGCAGATATGCGATTATTCAGGGATATGGCTACACCTTC
CASRYAIIQGYGYTF
>TRBJ2-2|TRBV6-6|.|few
TGTGCCAGCAGGAAGGTTTCCGGGGAGCTGTTTTTT
CASRKVSGELFF
>TRBJ2-3|TRBV6-5|.|few
TGTGCCAGCAGCTTAGATACAGATACGCAGTATTTT
CASSLDTDTQYF
>TRBJ1-2|TRBV19|.|.
TGTGCCAGTAGTCCCAGGGCGCATAGCTATGGCTACACCTTC
CASSPRAHSYGYTF
>TRBJ1-3|TRBV19|.|medium-sized
TGTGCCAGTAGTATTCCCCGGCTCAGGCGATCCACCATATATTTT
CASSIPRLRRSTIYF
>TRBJ1-2|TRBV6-1|TRBD1|.
TGTGCCAGCAGTGATGATCCAGGGGGCGCGTATGGCTACACCTTC
CASSDDPGGAYGYTF
>TRBJ1-4|TRBV14|TRBD1|.
TGTGCCAGCAGCCCGACAGGGGGAATCACTAATGAAAAACTGTTTTTT
CASSPTGGITNEKLFF
>TRBJ2-1|TRBV9|TRBD1|.
TGTGCCAGCAGCGTAGTCCCAGGGGGCAATGAGCAGTTCTTC
CASSVVPGGNEQFF
>TRBJ2-7|TRBV7-2|.|few
TGTGCCAGCAGCGCCTCCCCCCAGCTAGAGCAGTACTTC
CASSASPQLEQYF
>TRBJ1-5|TRBV10-2|.|few
TGCGCCAGCAGTGAGCCGGGGACCGCTCAGCCCCAGCATTTT
CASSEPGTAQPQHF
>TRBJ2-7|TRBV28|TRBD2|.
TGTGCCAGCAGTTTAGCGGGAGGGGACGAGCAGTACTTC
CASSLAGGDEQYF
>TRBJ1-2|TRBV5-6|.|.
TGTGCCAGCAGCATGCTCGGGTCGCCGCACACCTTC
CASSMLGSPHTF
>TRBJ2-7|TRBV2|TRBD1|.
TGTGCCAGCAGCGGACAGGGGGTGGGCGAGCAGTACTTC
CASSGQGVGEQYF
>TRBJ2-7|TRBV10-3|.|.
TGTGCCAGCAGTGGGGAAAACTGGGTTCGGTACGAGCAGTACTTC
CASSGENWVRYEQYF
>TRBJ2-2|TRBV2|TRBD2|few
TGTGCCAGCAGGCGGGAGGGCCGAGCCGGGGAGCTGTTTTTT
CASRREGRAGELFF
>TRBJ1-4|TRBV28|.|few
TGTGCCAGCAGTTTAAGGGCAGGGGCAACTAATGAAAAACTGTTTTTT
CASSLRAGATNEKLFF
>TRBJ2-6|TRBV7-2|.|few
TGTGCCAGCAGCATACCTGGGGCCAACGTCCTGACTTTC
CASSIPGANVLTF
>TRBJ2-7|TRBV9|TRBD1|few
TGTGCCAGCAGCCCTGTGGGGGGACAGGGCGAGCAGTACTTC
CASSPVGGQGEQYF
>TRBJ2-7|TRBV6-5|.|few
TGTGCCAGCAGCTTCGTTGGAGGGGGCTACGAGCAGTACTTC
CASSFVGGGYEQYF
>TRBJ1-2|TRBV19|.|few
TGTGCCAGTAGTATAGTCCCGGGGGCTAACTATGGCTACACCTTC
CASSIVPGANYGYTF
>TRBJ1-4|TRBV19|.|.
TGTGCCAGTAGTGGCCGGGCCTTTAATGAAAAACTGTTTTTT
CASSGRAFNEKLFF
>TRBJ2-7|TRBV4-3|TRBD2|.
TGCGCCAGCAGCCGCCGACTAGCGGGTCTCTCCTACGAGCAGTACTTC
CASSRRLAGLSYEQYF
>TRBJ1-2|TRBV5-6|.|few
TGTGCCAGCAGAAAAGGTGTTTCGACTTATGGCTACACCTTC
CASRKGVSTYGYTF
>TRBJ2-5|TRBV6-5|.|few
TGTGCCGGGGGACGGTCCAGGGAGACCCAGTACTTC
CAGGRSRETQYF
>TRBJ2-1|TRBV6-9|.|.
TGTGCCAGCAGCCCCTATTACAATGAGCAGTTCTTC
CASSPYYNEQFF
>TRBJ1-5|TRBV19|.|medium-sized
TGTGCCACAAGTCCCTCGGGGGCCAGAAATCAGCCCCAGCATTTT
CATSPSGARNQPQHF
>TRBJ2-1|TRBV6-9|.|.
TGTGCCAGCAGTGAACGGGACAATGAGCAGTTCTTC
CASSERDNEQFF
>TRBJ2-5|TRBV5-1|TRBD2|.
TGCGCCAGCACCAAACTGCCTAGCGGGGGCCTCCAAGAGACCCAGTACTTC
CASTKLPSGGLQETQYF
>TRBJ2-7|TRBV11-2|TRBD2|few
TGTGCCAGCAGCTTAGCTTTAGCGGGAGTCTCGCTAGAGCAGTACTTC
CASSLALAGVSLEQYF
>TRBJ2-1|TRBV6-5|.|.
TGTGCCAGCGCCCGGCGGGCCAGCGATGAGCAGTTCTTC
CASARRASDEQFF
>TRBJ2-7|TRBV6-5|TRBD1|.
TGTGCCAGCAGAAAGACAGGGGGGCTCTACGAGCAGTACTTC
CASRKTGGLYEQYF
>TRBJ1-5|TRBV2|TRBD1|.
TGTGCCAGCAGTGAAGCGGACAGGGTTCAGCCCCAGCATTTT
CASSEADRVQPQHF
>TRBJ1-1|TRBV6-6|.|.
TGTGCCAGCAGTTACTCGGGGGGGCAGGGGACTGAAGCTTTCTTT
CASSYSGGQGTEAFF
>TRBJ1-1|TRBV5-5|.|.
TGTGCCAGCAGCTTGGCGGAGCGGGTTAACACTGAAGCTTTCTTT
CASSLAERVNTEAFF
>TRBJ2-1|TRBV5-1|.|few
TGCGCCAGCAGCCCGAGCGGCTACGCCTACAATGAGCAGTTCTTC
CASSPSGYAYNEQFF
>TRBJ2-7|TRBV4-2|TRBD2|.
TGTGCCAGCAGCTTAGGACTAGCGGGAGGGTCCCACGAGCAGTACTTC
CASSLGLAGGSHEQYF
>TRBJ2-7|TRBV6-5|TRBD2|few
TGTGCCAGCAGTCGGGGGGGATCCTACGAGCAGTACTTC
CASSRGGSYEQYF
>TRBJ1-2|TRBV27|.|.
TGTGCCAGCAGTTTATCGAGGACGACAGGTGGCTACACCTTC
CASSLSRTTGGYTF
>TRBJ2-2|TRBV7-2|.|.
TGTGCCAGCAGCTTAGGTGGTTTCACCGGGGAGCTGTTTTTT
CASSLGGFTGELFF
>TRBJ2-3|TRBV29-1|TRBD2|.
TGCAGCGTCGAAGGGACTAGCGGCCAGAGCACAGATACGCAGTATTTT
CSVEGTSGQSTDTQYF
>TRBJ2-4|TRBV2|.|few
TGTGCCAGCAGTGAATCTCAGGTGTGGAACATTCAGTACTTC
CASSESQVWNIQYF
>TRBJ2-1|TRBV6-5|.|.
TGTGCCAGCGGAACGGGAGTAGGTTACAATGAGCAGTTCTTC
CASGTGVGYNEQFF
>TRBJ1-2|TRBV11-3|TRBD1|few
TGTGCCAGCAGCCAACAAGGGACAGGTTGGGGCTATGGCTACACCTTC
CASSQQGTGWGYGYTF
>TRBJ1-5|TRBV2|TRBD1|few
TGTGCCAGCAGTGGGACAGGGGAGATTCAGCCCCAGCATTTT
CASSGTGEIQPQHF
>TRBJ2-1|TRBV18|.|.
TGTGCCAGCTCACCGACGAGTTACAATGAGCAGTTCTTC
CASSPTSYNEQFF